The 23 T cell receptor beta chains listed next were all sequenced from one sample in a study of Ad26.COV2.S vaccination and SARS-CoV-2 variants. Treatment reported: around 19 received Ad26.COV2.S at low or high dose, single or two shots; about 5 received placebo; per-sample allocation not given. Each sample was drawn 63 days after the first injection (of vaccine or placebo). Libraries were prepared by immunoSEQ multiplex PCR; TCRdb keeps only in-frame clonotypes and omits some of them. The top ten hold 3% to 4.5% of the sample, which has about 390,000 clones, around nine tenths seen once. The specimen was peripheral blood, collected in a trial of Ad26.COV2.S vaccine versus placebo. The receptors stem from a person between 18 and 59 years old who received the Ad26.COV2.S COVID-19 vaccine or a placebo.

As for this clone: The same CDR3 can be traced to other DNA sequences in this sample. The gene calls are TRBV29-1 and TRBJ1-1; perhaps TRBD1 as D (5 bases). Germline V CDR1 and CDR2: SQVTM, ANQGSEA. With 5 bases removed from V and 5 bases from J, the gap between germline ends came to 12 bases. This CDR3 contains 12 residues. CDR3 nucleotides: TGCAGCGTTTCCCAGGGTGGGACTGAAGCTTTCTTT. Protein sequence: CSVSQGGTEAFF.

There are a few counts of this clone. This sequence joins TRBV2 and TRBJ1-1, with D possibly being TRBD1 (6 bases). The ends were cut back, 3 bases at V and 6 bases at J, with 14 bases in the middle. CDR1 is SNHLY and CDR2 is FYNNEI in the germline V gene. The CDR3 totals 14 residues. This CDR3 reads CASSDQGPLSEAFF. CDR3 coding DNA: TGTGCCAGCAGTGATCAGGGGCCCCTCTCTGAAGCTTTCTTT.

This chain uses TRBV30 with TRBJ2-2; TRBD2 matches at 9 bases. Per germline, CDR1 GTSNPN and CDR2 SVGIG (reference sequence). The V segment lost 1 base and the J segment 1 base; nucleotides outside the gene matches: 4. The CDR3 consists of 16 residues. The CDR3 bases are TGTGCCTGGAGTGGCGCGGGGGGGAGGAACACCGGGGAGCTGTTTTTT. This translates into CAWSGAGGRNTGELFF. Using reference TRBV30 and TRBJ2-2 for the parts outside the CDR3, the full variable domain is SQTIHQWPATLVQPVGSPLSLECTVEGTSNPNLYWYRQAAGRGLQLLFYSVGIGQISSEVPQNLSASRPQDRQFILSSKKLLLSDSGFYLCAWSGAGGRNTGELFFGEGSRLTVL.

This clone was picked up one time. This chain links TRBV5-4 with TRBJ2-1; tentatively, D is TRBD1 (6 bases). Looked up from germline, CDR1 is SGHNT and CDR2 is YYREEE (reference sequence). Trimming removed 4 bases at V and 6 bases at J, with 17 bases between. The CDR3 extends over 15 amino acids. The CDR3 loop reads CASSLPLDSPNEQFF. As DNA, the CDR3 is TGTGCCAGCAGCCTACCTCTGGACAGCCCCAATGAGCAGTTCTTC.

The CDR3 nucleotides are TGTGCCAGCAGTCAGGAACCCGGTCAGCCCCAGCATTTT. Translation gives CASSQEPGQPQHF. The rearrangement uses TRBV27 and TRBJ1-5; no clear D. V gave up 5 bases and J gave up 6 bases, with 11 bases separating them. This CDR3 contains 13 residues. Germline CDR1 MNHEY, CDR2 SMNVEV (reference sequence).

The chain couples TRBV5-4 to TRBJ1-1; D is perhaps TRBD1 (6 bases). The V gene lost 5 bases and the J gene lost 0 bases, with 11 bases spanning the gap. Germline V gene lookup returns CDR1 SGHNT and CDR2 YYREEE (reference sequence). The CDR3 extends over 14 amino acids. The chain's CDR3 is CASSPGGLNTEAFF. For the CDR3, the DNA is TGTGCCAGCAGTCCCGGGGGGCTGAACACTGAAGCTTTCTTT. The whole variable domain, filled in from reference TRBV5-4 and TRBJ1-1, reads ETGVTQSPTHLIKTRGQQVTLRCSSQSGHNTVSWYQQALGQGPQFIFQYYREEENGRGNFPPRFSGLQFPNYSSELNVNALELDDSALYLCASSPGGLNTEAFFGQGTRLTVV.

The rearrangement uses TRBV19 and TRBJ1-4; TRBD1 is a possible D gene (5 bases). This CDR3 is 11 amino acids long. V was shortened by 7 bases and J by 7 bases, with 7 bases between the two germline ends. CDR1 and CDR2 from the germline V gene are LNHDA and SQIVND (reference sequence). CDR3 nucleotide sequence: TGTGCCAGTACTAGGGGTGAAAAACTGTTTTTT. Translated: CASTRGEKLFF.

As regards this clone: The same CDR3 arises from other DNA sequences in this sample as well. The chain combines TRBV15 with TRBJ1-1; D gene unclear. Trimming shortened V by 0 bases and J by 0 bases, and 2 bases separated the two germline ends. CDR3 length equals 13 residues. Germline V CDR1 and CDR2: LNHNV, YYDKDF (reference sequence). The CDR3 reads CATSRDLNTEAFF. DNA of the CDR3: TGTGCCACCAGCAGAGACCTGAACACTGAAGCTTTCTTT.

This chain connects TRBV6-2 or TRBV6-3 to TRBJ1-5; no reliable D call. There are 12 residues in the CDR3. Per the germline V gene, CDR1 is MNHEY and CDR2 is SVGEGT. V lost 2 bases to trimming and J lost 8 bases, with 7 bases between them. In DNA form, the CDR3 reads TGTGCCAGCAGTTACCCCGTGGAGCCCCAGCATTTT. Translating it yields CASSYPVEPQHF.

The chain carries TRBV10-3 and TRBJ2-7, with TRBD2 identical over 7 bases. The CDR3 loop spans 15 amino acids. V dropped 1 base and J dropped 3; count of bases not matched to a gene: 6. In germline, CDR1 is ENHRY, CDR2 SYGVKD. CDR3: CAISEYPGGRYEQYF. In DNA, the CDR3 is TGTGCCATCAGTGAGTATCCGGGGGGACGCTACGAGCAGTACTTC.

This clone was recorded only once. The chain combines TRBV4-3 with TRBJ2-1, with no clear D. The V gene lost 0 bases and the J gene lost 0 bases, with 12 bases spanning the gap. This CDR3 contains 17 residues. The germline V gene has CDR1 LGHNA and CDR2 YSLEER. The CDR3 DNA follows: TGCGCCAGCAGCCAAGAACCCAGCCAGAGCTCCTACAATGAGCAGTTCTTC. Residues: CASSQEPSQSSYNEQFF.

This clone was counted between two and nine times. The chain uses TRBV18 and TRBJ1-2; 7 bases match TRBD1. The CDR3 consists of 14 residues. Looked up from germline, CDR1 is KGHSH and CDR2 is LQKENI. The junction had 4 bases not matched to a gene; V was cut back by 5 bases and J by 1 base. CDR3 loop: CASSGTAGNYGYTF. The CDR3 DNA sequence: TGTGCCAGCTCAGGGACAGCGGGTAACTATGGCTACACCTTC.

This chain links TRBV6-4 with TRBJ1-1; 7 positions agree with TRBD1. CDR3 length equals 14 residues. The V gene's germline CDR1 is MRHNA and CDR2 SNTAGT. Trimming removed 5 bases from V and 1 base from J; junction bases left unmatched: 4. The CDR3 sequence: CASSPTGRNTEAFF. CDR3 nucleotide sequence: TGTGCCAGCAGTCCGACAGGGAGGAACACTGAAGCTTTCTTT.

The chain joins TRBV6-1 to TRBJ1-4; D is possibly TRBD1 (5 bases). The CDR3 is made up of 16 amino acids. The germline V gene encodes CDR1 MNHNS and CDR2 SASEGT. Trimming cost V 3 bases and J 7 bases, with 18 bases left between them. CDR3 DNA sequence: TGTGCCAGCAGTGATCCGATAGCGGCAGGGAGTGAAAAACTGTTTTTT. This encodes CASSDPIAAGSEKLFF.

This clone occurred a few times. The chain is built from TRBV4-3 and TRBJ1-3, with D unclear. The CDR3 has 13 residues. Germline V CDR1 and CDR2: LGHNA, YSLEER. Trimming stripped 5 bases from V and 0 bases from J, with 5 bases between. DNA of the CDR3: TGCGCCAGCAGCGCACGCTCTGGAAACACCATATATTTT. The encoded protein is CASSARSGNTIYF.

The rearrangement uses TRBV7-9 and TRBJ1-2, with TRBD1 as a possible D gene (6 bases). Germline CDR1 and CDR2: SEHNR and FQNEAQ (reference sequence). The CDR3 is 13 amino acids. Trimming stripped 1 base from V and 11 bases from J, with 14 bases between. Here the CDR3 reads CASSLGGGHPYTF. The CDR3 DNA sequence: TGTGCCAGCAGCTTAGGCGGGGGCCACCCATACACCTTC.

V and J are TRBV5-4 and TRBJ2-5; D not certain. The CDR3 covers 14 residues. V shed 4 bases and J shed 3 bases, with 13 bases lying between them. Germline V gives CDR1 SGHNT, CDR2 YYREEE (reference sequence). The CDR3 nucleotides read TGTGCCAGCAGCAGTGGGCCTTTGGAAGAGACCCAGTACTTC. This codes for CASSSGPLEETQYF.

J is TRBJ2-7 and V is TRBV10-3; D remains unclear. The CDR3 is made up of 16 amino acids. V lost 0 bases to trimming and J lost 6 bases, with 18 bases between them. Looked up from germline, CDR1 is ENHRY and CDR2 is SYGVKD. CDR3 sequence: CAISESESGWPVEQYF. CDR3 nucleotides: TGTGCCATCAGTGAGTCGGAGTCCGGGTGGCCCGTCGAGCAGTACTTC.

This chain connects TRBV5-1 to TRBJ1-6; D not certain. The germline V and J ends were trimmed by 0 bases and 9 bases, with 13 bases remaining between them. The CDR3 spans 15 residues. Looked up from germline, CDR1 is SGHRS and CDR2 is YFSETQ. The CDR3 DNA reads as TGCGCCAGCAGCTTGGATCGGGCCGTGGGTTCACCCCTCCACTTT. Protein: CASSLDRAVGSPLHF.

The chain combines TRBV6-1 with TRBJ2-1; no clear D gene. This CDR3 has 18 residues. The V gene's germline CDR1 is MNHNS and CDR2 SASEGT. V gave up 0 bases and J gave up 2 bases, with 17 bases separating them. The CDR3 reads CASSEAPGYLGPYNEQFF. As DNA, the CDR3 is TGTGCCAGCAGTGAAGCCCCGGGCTACCTTGGGCCCTACAATGAGCAGTTCTTC.

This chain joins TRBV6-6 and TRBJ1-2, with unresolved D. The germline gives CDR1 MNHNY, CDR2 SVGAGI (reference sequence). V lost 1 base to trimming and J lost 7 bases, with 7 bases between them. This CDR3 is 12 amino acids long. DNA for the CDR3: TGTGCCAGCAGTTACTTGGGTTTTGGCTACACCTTC. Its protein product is CASSYLGFGYTF.

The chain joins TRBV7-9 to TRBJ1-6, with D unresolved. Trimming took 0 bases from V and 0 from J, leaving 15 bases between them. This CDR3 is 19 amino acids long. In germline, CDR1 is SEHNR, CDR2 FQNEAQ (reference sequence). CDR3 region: CASSLAYGVWSSYNSPLHF. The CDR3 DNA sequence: TGTGCCAGCAGCTTAGCGTACGGAGTTTGGAGCTCCTATAATTCACCCCTCCACTTT.

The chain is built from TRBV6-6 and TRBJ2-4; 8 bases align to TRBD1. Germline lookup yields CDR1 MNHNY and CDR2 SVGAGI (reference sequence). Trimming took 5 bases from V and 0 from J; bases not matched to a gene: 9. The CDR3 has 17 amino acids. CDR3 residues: CASSPFDRGLAKNIQYF. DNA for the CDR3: TGTGCCAGCAGTCCCTTCGACAGGGGACTAGCCAAAAACATTCAGTACTTC.